The sequence of this TCR beta chain was determined in a study of blood T cell repertoires in COVID-19. Study information: Whether acute or convalescent, the COVID-19 samples came from the United States, Italy and Spain. The analysed material was cDNA or gDNA that came from T cells, B-cell-depleted T cells, or PBMCs.

The germline V and J ends were trimmed by 3 bases and 5 bases, with 17 bases remaining between them. The CDR3 length is 15 residues. CDR1 and CDR2 (germline): SGHVS, FQNEAQ. As originally analysed: Using reference gene primer amplification, nucleated cell counts were estimated. TCRdb's copy holds only in-frame clones and misses some; the assay was immunoSEQ multiplex PCR. That table supplies the V and J calls and clone size; D and trimming were determined from the DNA. The sample records about 270,000 clones, more than 65% being singletons. The receptor comes from a woman between 18 and 30 years old with acute or convalescent COVID-19. The specimen was peripheral blood. The chain links TRBV7-8 to TRBJ2-7; D perhaps matches TRBD1 (6 bases). The DNA for the CDR3 is TGTGCCAGCAGCTTTCAGGCAGGGGTGTCCCACGAGCAGTACTTC. Translating gives CASSFQAGVSHEQYF.